The rows below give T cell receptor beta chains drawn from one sample of a study of CD8+ T cells in alopecia areata. This table comes from immunoSEQ multiplex PCR, and its TCRdb copy is limited to in-frame clones, with some not included. Of 170,000 or so clones in the sample, about 48% were seen once. Sample: CD8+ T cells sorted from blood, taken at week 24, from a patient treated with tofacitinib. The receptors stem from a human donor with alopecia areata. Both conserved end residues are part of each CDR3. D genes are given only for firm matches. Some rows mark clone size as missing; the rest say once, few, many or name a class of expanded clone.

CDR3nt: TGTGCCAGCAGCAAGCCCCCCGAGGGGCGCACTGAAGCTTTCTTT; CDR3aa: CASSKPPEGRTEAFF; d_gene: -; j_gene: TRBJ1-1; abundance: -; len: 15; v_gene: TRBV6-6
CDR3nt: TGTGCCAGCAGCTTAACCCCAGGGGACTATGGCTACACCTTC; CDR3aa: CASSLTPGDYGYTF; d_gene: -; j_gene: TRBJ1-2; abundance: -; len: 14; v_gene: TRBV7-3
CDR3nt: TGTGCCAGCTCACCAAGGACGGGGACCTACGAGCAGTACTTC; CDR3aa: CASSPRTGTYEQYF; d_gene: -; j_gene: TRBJ2-7; abundance: -; len: 14; v_gene: TRBV18
CDR3nt: TGTGCCACCAGCAGAGAATCAGGGAACTATCAGCCCCAGCATTTT; CDR3aa: CATSRESGNYQPQHF; d_gene: -; j_gene: TRBJ1-5; abundance: -; len: 15; v_gene: TRBV15
CDR3nt: TGCAGCGTGGGGACAGGGAATCAGCCCCAGCATTTT; CDR3aa: CSVGTGNQPQHF; d_gene: TRBD1; j_gene: TRBJ1-5; abundance: -; len: 12; v_gene: TRBV29-1
CDR3nt: TGTGCCACTATGGGACTAGCGGATCAAGAGACCCAGTACTTC; CDR3aa: CATMGLADQETQYF; d_gene: TRBD2; j_gene: TRBJ2-5; abundance: -; len: 14; v_gene: TRBV10-3
CDR3nt: TGTGCCAGCAGCGACCTGACTAGCACAGATACGCAGTATTTT; CDR3aa: CASSDLTSTDTQYF; d_gene: -; j_gene: TRBJ2-3; abundance: few; len: 14; v_gene: TRBV7-2
CDR3nt: TGCAGCGTATCATCGGACAGCAATAACTATGGCTACACCTTC; CDR3aa: CSVSSDSNNYGYTF; d_gene: -; j_gene: TRBJ1-2; abundance: -; len: 14; v_gene: TRBV29-1
CDR3nt: TGTGCCAGCAGCGGGTACGGAGAGACCCAGTACTTC; CDR3aa: CASSGYGETQYF; d_gene: -; j_gene: TRBJ2-5; abundance: -; len: 12; v_gene: TRBV9
CDR3nt: TGTGCCAGCAGCTTACAGGGGTCTGAGCAGTTCTTC; CDR3aa: CASSLQGSEQFF; d_gene: -; j_gene: TRBJ2-1; abundance: -; len: 12; v_gene: TRBV13
CDR3nt: TGTGCCAGCAGCCAAGATGGGTCCCGCACAGATACGCAGTATTTT; CDR3aa: CASSQDGSRTDTQYF; d_gene: -; j_gene: TRBJ2-3; abundance: few; len: 15; v_gene: TRBV14
CDR3nt: TGTGCCAGCGGGGGGACAGTCTACGAGCAGTACTTC; CDR3aa: CASGGTVYEQYF; d_gene: -; j_gene: TRBJ2-7; abundance: -; len: 12; v_gene: TRBV7-9
CDR3nt: TGTGCCAGCAGTGAAGCGCTGGGGGGAGAGTGGAACACTGAAGCTTTCTTT; CDR3aa: CASSEALGGEWNTEAFF; d_gene: -; j_gene: TRBJ1-1; abundance: few; len: 17; v_gene: TRBV6-1
CDR3nt: TGCAGCGTCCCCGCTCATGAAGGGGGCTACAATGAGCAGTTCTTC; CDR3aa: CSVPAHEGGYNEQFF; d_gene: -; j_gene: TRBJ2-1; abundance: few; len: 15; v_gene: TRBV29-1
CDR3nt: TGTGCCAGTAGTACTGGGCTGGCTACCACTGAAGCTTTCTTT; CDR3aa: CASSTGLATTEAFF; d_gene: -; j_gene: TRBJ1-1; abundance: -; len: 14; v_gene: TRBV19
CDR3nt: TGTGCCAGTAGATCGGGCGGTGAGCAGTTCTTC; CDR3aa: CASRSGGEQFF; d_gene: -; j_gene: TRBJ2-1; abundance: few; len: 11; v_gene: TRBV19
CDR3nt: TGTGCCAGCAGCGCAATAGATGGCTACACCTTC; CDR3aa: CASSAIDGYTF; d_gene: -; j_gene: TRBJ1-2; abundance: -; len: 11; v_gene: TRBV5-6
CDR3nt: TGTGCCAGCAGCTTGCTCACAGATACGCAGTATTTT; CDR3aa: CASSLLTDTQYF; d_gene: -; j_gene: TRBJ2-3; abundance: few; len: 12; v_gene: TRBV5-4